This T cell receptor beta chain was sequenced for a study of cytomegalovirus exposure and HLA in healthy donors. About this clone itself: Its antigen is unidentified.

With 60 Vbeta and 13 Jbeta primers, the PCR was carried out. Clones were read by immunoSEQ multiplex PCR, and TCRdb kept only the in-frame ones, dropping some. The data show around 130,000 clones, roughly 79% seen once. Study-level points and caveats: Cytomegalovirus-associated status was assigned to approximately 160 TCR beta chains. As was reported, the classifier diagnosed cytomegalovirus status with high specificity and sensitivity.

The clonotype comes from a woman under 30 in good health and CMV-seronegative. The sequencing sample was made of PBMCs.

CDR3 bases: TGTGCCAGCAGTTACACGATCAGACCCTCAGGGGAGACCCAGTACTTC. Translation gives CASSYTIRPSGETQYF. The chain joins TRBV6-5 to TRBJ2-5; D is perhaps TRBD1 (5 bases). This CDR3 spans 16 amino acids. Looked up from germline, CDR1 is MNHEY and CDR2 is SVGAGI. V was pared by 2 bases and J by 5 bases, with 18 bases between.